This T cell receptor (beta chain) is from a study of identical twins. Overall study results and limits: Some out-of-frame alpha sequences were shared by twins, and these showed excess low generation probability.

The CDR3 is 16 amino acids. Trimming took 4 bases from V and 6 from J; bases not matched to a gene: 7. Per the germline V gene, CDR1 is MGHRA and CDR2 is YSYEKL. Note on this clonotype: Its antigen is not known.

Unique molecular identifiers were present on cDNA, and template switching added a universal primer site. TCRdb recomputed calls from the 5' RACE reads with MiXCR, one row per CDR3 protein. The data contain hundreds of thousands of distinct CDR3 sequences, roughly an eighth of them singletons. The same specimen was also included in a second study, on yellow fever vaccine responses in identical twins.

The rearrangement joins TRBV4-1 to TRBJ2-2; TRBD1 matches at 11 bases. This receptor was identified in a young woman in good health. The material sequenced was CD8+ T cells sorted from blood. CDR3 protein: CASSLERTGGPGELFF. CDR3 in DNA: TGCGCCAGCAGCCTAGAGAGGACAGGGGGCCCCGGGGAGCTGTTTTTT.